Listed below are T cell receptor beta chains from one sample, sequenced in a study of shared clonotypes between healthy human individuals. Generated by immunoSEQ multiplex PCR, the TCRdb table keeps only in-frame clones and is missing some. The sample holds more than 1,200,000 clones, around 98.5% seen once. Sample: naive CD4+ T cells sorted from blood. All receptors come from a man aged 25-45 years in good health. Both conserved end residues are part of each CDR3. A D gene is named only where the DNA matches it firmly. Size is stated for part of the rows, as once, few or many counts, or as a class when the clone is expanded.

TRBJ2-1 | 15 | TRBV10-3 | NA | TRBD2 | CATKAGGPLFDEQFF | TGTGCCACAAAAGCGGGAGGGCCTCTATTTGATGAGCAGTTCTTC
TRBJ2-7 | 14 | TRBV9 | NA | TRBD1 | CASSTDGLTGEKRF | TGTGCCAGCAGCACCGATGGCCTCACAGGGGAAAAGAGGTTC
TRBJ2-6 | 13 | TRBV28 | NA | NA | CASSSLRANVLTF | TGTGCCAGCAGTTCACTAAGGGCCAACGTCCTGACTTTC
TRBJ2-7 | 14 | TRBV6-5 | NA | TRBD1 | CASSPSDRRHEQYF | TGTGCCAGCAGCCCCTCGGACAGGAGACACGAGCAGTACTTC
TRBJ2-7 | 14 | TRBV29-1 | NA | TRBD1 | CSAEDRGDGYEQYF | TGCAGCGCCGAGGACAGGGGGGACGGCTACGAGCAGTACTTC
TRBJ1-5 | 14 | TRBV28 | NA | NA | CATKKTSSNQPQHF | TGTGCCACCAAGAAGACAAGCAGCAATCAGCCCCAGCATTTT
TRBJ2-2 | 16 | TRBV7-9 | NA | TRBD1 | CASSVKTGVDTGELFF | TGTGCCAGCAGCGTAAAGACAGGGGTTGACACCGGGGAGCTGTTTTTT
TRBJ1-1 | 16 | TRBV30 | NA | TRBD1 | CAWSRTGVTMNTEAFF | TGTGCCTGGAGCAGGACAGGGGTCACGATGAACACTGAAGCTTTCTTT
TRBJ1-5 | 15 | TRBV18 | NA | TRBD1 | CASSPGQGQNQPQHF | TGTGCCAGCTCACCGGGACAGGGCCAGAATCAGCCCCAGCATTTT
TRBJ2-1 | 16 | TRBV4-2 | NA | TRBD2 | CASSLTQPAGGREQFF | TGTGCCAGCAGCCTAACACAACCAGCGGGAGGGCGTGAGCAGTTCTTC
TRBJ2-6 | 16 | TRBV6-1 | NA | NA | CASSVYSGSGANVLTF | TGTGCCAGCAGTGTGTATTCCGGCTCTGGGGCCAACGTCCTGACTTTC
TRBJ2-3 | 15 | TRBV10-3 | NA | TRBD2 | CAISAGLVVTDTQYF | TGTGCCATCAGTGCAGGACTAGTGGTCACAGATACGCAGTATTTT
TRBJ1-2 | 10 | TRBV2 | NA | NA | CASGSRGYTF | TGTGCCAGCGGTTCGAGGGGCTACACCTTC
TRBJ2-1 | 13 | TRBV7-3 | NA | TRBD2 | CASSSTSVGEQFF | TGTGCCAGCAGCTCAACTAGCGTCGGGGAGCAGTTCTTC
TRBJ2-7 | 13 | TRBV28 | NA | NA | CATLDTSSYEQYF | TGTGCCACCCTGGACACCAGCTCCTACGAGCAGTACTTC
TRBJ2-1 | 17 | TRBV27 | NA | NA | CASSFGRTRSSYNEQFF | TGTGCCAGCAGTTTCGGGCGGACCAGGAGCTCCTACAATGAGCAGTTCTTC
TRBJ2-7 | 19 | TRBV9 | NA | TRBD1 | CASSLRKMGDRGLIVEQYF | TGTGCCAGCAGCCTCCGTAAAATGGGGGACAGGGGTTTAATTGTCGAGCAGTACTTC
TRBJ2-5 | 13 | TRBV28 | once | NA | CASRPGAQETQYF | TGTGCCAGCAGACCAGGGGCCCAAGAGACCCAGTACTTC
TRBJ2-5 | 17 | TRBV28 | NA | TRBD2 | CASSSPTSGTYQETQYF | TGTGCCAGCAGTTCCCCCACTAGCGGAACGTACCAAGAGACCCAGTACTTC
TRBJ2-3 | 17 | TRBV30 | NA | TRBD1 | CAWRYRWGQVNTDTQYF | TGTGCCTGGAGGTATCGGTGGGGACAGGTCAACACAGATACGCAGTATTTT
TRBJ2-1 | 14 | TRBV2 | NA | NA | CASGRTEGMDEQFF | TGTGCCAGCGGCAGGACAGAGGGGATGGATGAGCAGTTCTTC
TRBJ2-7 | 18 | TRBV15 | NA | TRBD1 | CATSSSGGQAIHRGGQYF | TGTGCCACCAGCAGCTCAGGGGGCCAGGCGATTCATCGGGGTGGGCAGTACTTC
TRBJ2-7 | 16 | TRBV27 | NA | NA | CASSLSSRPSSYEQYF | TGTGCCAGCAGTTTATCGTCGAGACCGAGCTCCTACGAGCAGTACTTC
TRBJ2-5 | 14 | TRBV28 | NA | TRBD2 | CASSLSGDGETQYF | TGTGCCAGCAGCCTCAGCGGGGATGGGGAGACCCAGTACTTC
TRBJ2-1 | 14 | TRBV5-4 | once | NA | CASSQTETGLQQFF | TGTGCCAGCAGCCAAACAGAGACAGGCCTCCAGCAGTTCTTC
TRBJ2-7 | 15 | TRBV6-1 | NA | NA | CASSEGPGQTYEQYF | TGTGCCAGCAGTGAGGGTCCGGGACAAACCTACGAGCAGTACTTC
TRBJ2-5 | 13 | TRBV2 | NA | NA | CASSPRLQETQYF | TGTGCCAGCTCCCCTCGTCTCCAAGAGACCCAGTACTTC
TRBJ1-5 | 14 | TRBV28 | NA | NA | CASSGDYSNQPQHF | TGTGCCAGCAGCGGAGATTATAGCAATCAGCCCCAGCATTTT
TRBJ2-2 | 15 | TRBV5-1 | NA | NA | CASSLAGPNTGELFF | TGCGCCAGCAGCTTGGCAGGTCCGAACACCGGGGAGCTGTTTTTT
TRBJ2-7 | 15 | TRBV28 | NA | TRBD2 | CASTEGLGRFGEQYF | TGTGCCAGCACCGAGGGACTAGGTCGGTTCGGCGAGCAGTACTTC
TRBJ2-3 | 16 | TRBV6-1 | NA | NA | CASSEARTLLTDTQYF | TGTGCCAGCAGTGAAGCCCGGACTTTACTCACAGATACGCAGTATTTT
TRBJ2-7 | 13 | TRBV11-2 | NA | TRBD2 | CASSSAGAYEQYF | TGTGCCAGCAGCTCGGCGGGAGCCTACGAGCAGTACTTC
TRBJ2-1 | 14 | TRBV30 | NA | NA | CAWGSGSSYNEQFF | TGTGCCTGGGGGAGCGGAAGCTCCTACAATGAGCAGTTCTTC
TRBJ2-7 | 15 | TRBV6-5 | NA | TRBD2 | CASSYSTSGSYEQYF | TGTGCCAGCAGTTACTCTACTAGCGGGAGTTACGAGCAGTACTTC
TRBJ2-7 | 13 | TRBV5-4 | NA | NA | CASSFPGPYEQYF | TGTGCCAGCAGCTTTCCAGGACCCTACGAGCAGTACTTC
TRBJ2-7 | 14 | TRBV28 | NA | TRBD1 | CASISQGRAHEQYF | TGTGCCAGCATCTCACAGGGGAGAGCACACGAGCAGTACTTC
TRBJ2-7 | 16 | TRBV15 | NA | NA | CATSVGLSDPSLEQYF | TGTGCCACCAGCGTTGGCCTCAGCGACCCTTCCTTGGAGCAGTACTTC
TRBJ2-7 | 17 | TRBV13 | NA | TRBD2 | CASSKTSRRNDSYEQYF | TGTGCCAGCAGCAAGACTAGCCGAAGGAACGACTCCTACGAGCAGTACTTC
TRBJ2-3 | 15 | TRBV28 | NA | TRBD2 | CASRRLASSTDTQYF | TGTGCCAGCAGAAGACTAGCCTCTAGCACAGATACGCAGTATTTT
TRBJ2-1 | 16 | TRBV5-4 | once | NA | CASSPGGRTFYNEQFF | TGTGCCAGCAGCCCCGGGGGCAGGACCTTTTACAATGAGCAGTTCTTC
TRBJ2-6 | 15 | TRBV7-2 | NA | NA | CASSTQVSGANVLTF | TGTGCCAGCAGCACGCAGGTGTCTGGGGCCAACGTCCTGACTTTC
TRBJ1-1 | 13 | TRBV19 | NA | NA | CASSETGNTEAFF | TGTGCCAGTAGTGAGACAGGAAACACTGAAGCTTTCTTT
TRBJ1-2 | 13 | TRBV11-2 | NA | NA | CASSSGFRGGYTF | TGTGCCAGCAGCTCCGGGTTTCGGGGAGGCTACACCTTC
TRBJ2-1 | 15 | TRBV30 | NA | NA | CAWSGGRRSYNEQFF | TGTGCCTGGAGTGGGGGCCGACGCTCCTACAATGAGCAGTTCTTC
TRBJ2-3 | 11 | TRBV7-3 | once | NA | CASSQGDTQYF | TGTGCCAGCAGTCAAGGGGATACGCAGTATTTT
TRBJ2-7 | 12 | TRBV7-9 | NA | NA | CASSPRSYEQYF | TGTGCCAGCAGCCCAAGATCCTACGAGCAGTACTTC
TRBJ1-5 | 15 | TRBV2 | NA | NA | CASSVEPNSNQPQHF | TGTGCCAGCAGTGTGGAACCGAATAGCAATCAGCCCCAGCATTTT
TRBJ1-2 | 11 | TRBV2 | NA | NA | CASSEWEGYTF | TGTGCCAGCAGTGAATGGGAAGGCTACACCTTC